A single TCR beta chain is shown here with its context. CDR1 MDHEN and CDR2 SYDVKM come from the germline V gene. The CDR3 is 14 residues long. V lost 2 bases and J lost 11; bases outside the gene matches: 11. These data are taken from a study of control samples from healthy donors and cancer patients. The repertoire was sequenced with immunoSEQ multiplex PCR; TCRdb's copy has only in-frame clones and lacks some. Of 50,000 or so clones detected, roughly 95% appear once; the ten largest clones hold around 1%. Sequencing was carried out using blood. The V call is TRBV28, the J call TRBJ1-1, with TRBD1 identical over 7 bases. The clonotype comes from a woman aged 18-29 years in good health. The CDR3 loop is CASSLRWEGAEAFF. CDR3 DNA sequence: TGTGCCAGCAGTTTACGGTGGGAGGGGGCAGAGGCTTTCTTT.